A single sample is the source of the 18 T cell receptor beta chains below, sequenced in a study of blood T cell repertoires in COVID-19. Using immunoSEQ multiplex PCR, the repertoire was profiled, and TCRdb retains in-frame clones only, with some absent. Of around 190,000 clones listed, just over 85% are singletons. Sequenced input: peripheral blood. The receptors were sampled from a man aged 50 to 59 with active or convalescent COVID-19.

In nucleotides, the CDR3 is TGTGCCAGCTCACCTATGGAGAGCAGTACAAACTATGGCTACACCTTC. It encodes CASSPMESSTNYGYTF. The chain uses TRBV18 and TRBJ1-2, with D unclear. CDR3 length: 16 amino acids. The germline V gene has CDR1 KGHSH and CDR2 LQKENI. The germline V and J ends were trimmed by 3 bases and 2 bases, with 16 bases remaining between them.

The gene calls are TRBV2 and TRBJ2-3, with TRBD2 matching 8 bases. J gave up 1 base and V 7 bases, and 7 bases lay outside the gene matches. Germline V CDR1 and CDR2: SNHLY, FYNNEI. The CDR3 has 15 residues. This CDR3 is CASNFGGGGTDTQYF. The DNA of the CDR3 is TGTGCCAGCAATTTCGGGGGGGGCGGCACAGATACGCAGTATTTT.

The chain is built from TRBV30 and TRBJ1-6, with unresolved D. Germline V gene sequence: CDR1 GTSNPN, CDR2 SVGIG (reference sequence). The CDR3 sequence is 12 residues long. V was shortened by 5 bases and J by 7 bases, with 9 bases between the two germline ends. This chain's CDR3 is CAWATLNSPLHF. The CDR3 nucleotides are TGTGCCTGGGCTACCCTGAATTCACCCCTCCACTTT.

The rearrangement uses TRBV24-1 and TRBJ2-5; TRBD1 matches at 9 bases. The CDR3 consists of 15 residues. The germline CDR1 and CDR2 sequences are KGHDR and SFDVKD. V lost 3 bases and J lost 2; bases outside the gene matches: 3. This CDR3 reads CATSDPQGAQETQYF. The CDR3 DNA is TGTGCCACCAGTGATCCACAGGGGGCACAAGAGACCCAGTACTTC.

This clone was observed many times. V gene TRBV10-3 combines with J gene TRBJ2-2, with D unclear. This CDR3 contains 13 residues. V lost 2 bases and J 8 bases, leaving 9 bases between the germline ends. Germline CDR1 reads ENHRY; CDR2 reads SYGVKD. CDR3 amino acids: CAISEDVGGELFF. The DNA of the CDR3 is TGTGCCATCAGTGAGGATGTCGGTGGGGAGCTGTTTTTT.

The chain links TRBV25-1 to TRBJ2-7; TRBD1 agrees at 7 bases. Germline CDR1 reads MGHDK; CDR2 reads SYGVNS. J was trimmed by 0 bases and V by 1 base; bases with no gene match: 3. This CDR3 has 15 residues. CDR3 loop: CASSESDRFSYEQYF. In nucleotides, the CDR3 is TGTGCCAGCAGTGAATCGGACAGGTTCTCCTACGAGCAGTACTTC.

The gene calls are TRBV28 and TRBJ1-6, with D maybe TRBD1 (6 bases). The CDR3 runs to 17 residues. V was pared by 5 bases and J by 0 bases, with 14 bases between. Per germline, CDR1 MDHEN and CDR2 SYDVKM. DNA of the CDR3: TGTGCCAGCAGTAACGCTGCGGACAGCTCCTATAATTCACCCCTCCACTTT. Its protein is CASSNAADSSYNSPLHF.

The J gene is TRBJ1-2, the V gene TRBV28; unclear D gene. Between the trimmed V and J ends, which lost 5 bases and 1 base, there was a span of 11 bases. Germline values: CDR1 MDHEN, CDR2 SYDVKM. This CDR3 has 14 amino acids. The CDR3 DNA follows: TGTGCCAGCAGTCCTTCTGGCGGTAACTATGGCTACACCTTC. This gives the protein CASSPSGGNYGYTF.

This chain links TRBV6-2 or TRBV6-3 with TRBJ2-7; 8 bases line up with TRBD2. V gave up 3 bases and J gave up 2 bases; unmatched junction bases: 3. Looked up from germline, CDR1 is MNHEY and CDR2 is SVGEGT. The CDR3 covers 14 residues. The CDR3 coding sequence is TGTGCCAGCAGTTATGTCGGGGGGGCCTACGAGCAGTACTTC. Translating it yields CASSYVGGAYEQYF.

This clone was seen just once. V usage is TRBV9 and J usage is TRBJ1-4; D perhaps matches TRBD1 (6 bases). The CDR3 consists of 16 residues. Trimming shortened V by 4 bases and J by 3 bases, and 16 bases separated the two germline ends. Germline V gene data show CDR1 as SGDLS and CDR2 as YYNGEE. CDR3 sequence (DNA): TGTGCCAGCAGCCCTCGCGGGGGCACATCTAATGAAAAACTGTTTTTT. It is translated as CASSPRGGTSNEKLFF.

The chain recombines TRBV12-2 with TRBJ1-2; TRBD1 is taken as the D call from the table, unchecked against the DNA. TRBV12-2 is a recognized pseudogene. This CDR3 is built from 14 residues. This CDR3 reads CASRPLRLVYGYTF. CDR3 in DNA: TGTGCAAGTCGCCCCCTCAGGCTGGTCTATGGCTACACCTTC.

The V call is TRBV19, the J call TRBJ2-1, with a weak D call TRBD1 (7 bases). V was clipped by 6 bases and J by 9 bases, with 15 bases between them. CDR1 and CDR2 from the germline V gene are LNHDA and SQIVND (reference sequence). This CDR3 is 13 amino acids long. This chain's CDR3 is CASRVEQGGEQFF. CDR3 DNA sequence: TGTGCCAGTAGGGTGGAGCAGGGGGGTGAGCAGTTCTTC.

The rearrangement joins TRBV6-2 or TRBV6-3 to TRBJ1-1; possibly TRBD1 for D (5 bases). Trimming stripped 2 bases from V and 4 bases from J, with 14 bases between. The CDR3 covers 15 residues. Germline V gene lookup returns CDR1 MNHEY and CDR2 SVGEGT. The CDR3 is CASSYPLGGSTEAFF. CDR3 sequence (DNA): TGTGCCAGCAGTTACCCCCTGGGGGGGAGCACTGAAGCTTTCTTT.

The chain carries TRBV7-9 and TRBJ2-1; D possibly corresponds to TRBD2 (5 bases). This CDR3 has 13 amino acids. Germline V gene data show CDR1 as SEHNR and CDR2 as FQNEAQ (reference sequence). V lost 1 base to trimming and J lost 8 bases, with 9 bases between them. This chain's CDR3 is CASSLGEFDEQFF. CDR3 in DNA: TGTGCCAGCAGCTTAGGGGAGTTCGATGAGCAGTTCTTC.

The chain joins TRBV18 to TRBJ2-6; 8 nucleotides match TRBD1. With V trimmed by 2 bases and J by 2 bases, 2 bases remained unmatched. This CDR3 comprises 16 residues. Germline V lookup: CDR1 KGHSH, CDR2 LQKENI. The CDR3 DNA reads as TGTGCCAGCTCACCAGCGGGACAGGCTGGGGCCAACGTCCTGACTTTC. Its protein is CASSPAGQAGANVLTF.

The chain combines TRBV9 with TRBJ2-1, with 12 bases matching TRBD2. Unmatched junction bases numbered 4, after V lost 3 bases and J lost 0 bases. There are 17 residues in the CDR3. Germline V CDR1 and CDR2: SGDLS, YYNGEE. For the CDR3, the DNA is TGTGCCAGCAGCGGGCCTAGCGGGAGGGCCTCCTACAATGAGCAGTTCTTC. It specifies CASSGPSGRASYNEQFF.

The V and J genes are TRBV7-9 and TRBJ1-3; D is uncertain. Trimming removed 0 bases at V and 2 bases at J, with 8 bases between. CDR3 length: 15 residues. Germline CDR1 reads SEHNR; CDR2 reads FQNEAQ (reference sequence). The CDR3 protein is CASSLAETTGNTIYF. CDR3 DNA: TGTGCCAGCAGCTTAGCGGAGACGACTGGAAACACCATATATTTT.

This clone was counted only a few times. The chain recombines TRBV19 with TRBJ1-2, with D perhaps matching TRBD1 (6 bases). Trimming removed 5 bases at V and 2 bases at J, with 18 bases between. CDR1 is LNHDA, CDR2 SQIVND, per germline (reference sequence). This CDR3 has 16 amino acids. This CDR3 is CASSEIRGSLNYGYTF. DNA of the CDR3: TGTGCCAGTAGTGAGATCAGGGGCAGCCTCAACTATGGCTACACCTTC.